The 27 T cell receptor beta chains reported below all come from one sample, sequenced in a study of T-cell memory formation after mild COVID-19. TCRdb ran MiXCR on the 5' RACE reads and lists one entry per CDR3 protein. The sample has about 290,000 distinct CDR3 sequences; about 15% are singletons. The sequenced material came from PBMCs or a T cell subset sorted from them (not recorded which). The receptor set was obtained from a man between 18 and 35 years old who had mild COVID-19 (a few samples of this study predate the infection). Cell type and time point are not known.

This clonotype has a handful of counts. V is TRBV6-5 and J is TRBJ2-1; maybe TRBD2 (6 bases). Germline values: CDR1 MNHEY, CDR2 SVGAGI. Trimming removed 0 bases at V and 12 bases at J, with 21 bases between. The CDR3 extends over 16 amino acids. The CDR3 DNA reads TGTGCCAGCAGTTACTCGATGAGGGTGGTCGGGCGGGGGCAGTTCTTC. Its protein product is CASSYSMRVVGRGQFF.

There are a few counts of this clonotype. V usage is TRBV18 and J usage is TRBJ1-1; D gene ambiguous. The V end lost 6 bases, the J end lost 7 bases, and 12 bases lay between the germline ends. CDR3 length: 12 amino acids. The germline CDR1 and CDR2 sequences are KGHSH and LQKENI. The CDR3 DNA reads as TGTGCCAGCTCTCTCCGGTCGAATGAAGCTTTCTTT. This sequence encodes CASSLRSNEAFF.

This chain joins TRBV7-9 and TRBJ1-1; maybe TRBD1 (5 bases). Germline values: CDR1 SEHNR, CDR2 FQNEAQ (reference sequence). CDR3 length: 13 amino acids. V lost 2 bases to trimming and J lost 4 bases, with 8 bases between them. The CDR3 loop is CASSLYRSTEAFF. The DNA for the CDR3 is TGTGCCAGCAGCTTATACAGGAGCACTGAAGCTTTCTTT.

CDR3 in amino acids: CASRNVSPRRDTIYF. CDR3 coding DNA: TGTGCCAGCAGGAACGTCTCCCCTCGTCGGGACACCATATATTTT. The chain employs TRBV4-2 and TRBJ1-3; D remains unclear. The CDR3 has 15 residues. Trimming shortened V by 6 bases and J by 8 bases, and 20 bases separated the two germline ends. The germline CDR1 and CDR2 sequences are LGHNA and YNFKEQ.

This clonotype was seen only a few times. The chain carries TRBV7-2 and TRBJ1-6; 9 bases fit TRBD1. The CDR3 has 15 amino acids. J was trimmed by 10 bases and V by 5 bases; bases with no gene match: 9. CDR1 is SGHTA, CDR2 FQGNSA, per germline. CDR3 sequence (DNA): TGTGCCAGCAGCGGGCCCGGGACAGGGCTATCACCCCTCCACTTT. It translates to CASSGPGTGLSPLHF.

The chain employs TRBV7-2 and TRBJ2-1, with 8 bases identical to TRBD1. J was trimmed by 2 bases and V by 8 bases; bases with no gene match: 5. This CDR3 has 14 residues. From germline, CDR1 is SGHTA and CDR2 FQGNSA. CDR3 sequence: CASRSGGTYNEQFF. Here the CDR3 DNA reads TGTGCCAGCCGCTCAGGGGGCACCTACAATGAGCAGTTCTTC.

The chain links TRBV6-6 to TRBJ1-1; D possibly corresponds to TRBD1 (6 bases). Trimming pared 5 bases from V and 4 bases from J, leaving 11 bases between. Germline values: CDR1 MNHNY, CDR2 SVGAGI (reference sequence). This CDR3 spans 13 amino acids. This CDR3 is CASSPGQFTEAFF. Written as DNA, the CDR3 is TGTGCCAGCAGTCCCGGACAGTTCACTGAAGCTTTCTTT.

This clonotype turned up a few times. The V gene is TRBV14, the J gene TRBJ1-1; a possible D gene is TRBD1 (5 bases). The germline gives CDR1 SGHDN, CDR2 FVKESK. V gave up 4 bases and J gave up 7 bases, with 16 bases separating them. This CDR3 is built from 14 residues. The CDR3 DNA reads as TGTGCCAGCAGCCCCTTGCCGGGAAGGGGTGAAGCTTTCTTT. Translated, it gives CASSPLPGRGEAFF.

For the CDR3, the DNA is TGTGCCAGCAGCGTTACACAGAACACTGAAGCTTTCTTT. Its protein product is CASSVTQNTEAFF. The V gene is TRBV7-9, the J gene TRBJ1-1; D is ambiguous. This CDR3 has 13 residues. Trimming removed 5 bases from V and 1 base from J, with 8 bases in between. Germline assignment: CDR1 SEHNR and CDR2 FQNEAQ (reference sequence).

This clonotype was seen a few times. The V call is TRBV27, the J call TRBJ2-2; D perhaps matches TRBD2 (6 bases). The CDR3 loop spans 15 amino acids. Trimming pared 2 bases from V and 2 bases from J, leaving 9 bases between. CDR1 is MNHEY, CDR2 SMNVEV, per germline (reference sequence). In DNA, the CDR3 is TGTGCCAGCAGTTTAGCGGGGATAAACACCGGGGAGCTGTTTTTT. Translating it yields CASSLAGINTGELFF.

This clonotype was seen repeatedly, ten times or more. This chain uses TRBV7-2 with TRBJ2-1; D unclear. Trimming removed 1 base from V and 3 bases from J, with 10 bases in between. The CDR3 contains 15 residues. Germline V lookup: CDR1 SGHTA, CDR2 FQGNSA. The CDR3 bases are TGTGCCAGCAGCTTAGGACCGCGGATCTACAATGAGCAGTTCTTC. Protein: CASSLGPRIYNEQFF. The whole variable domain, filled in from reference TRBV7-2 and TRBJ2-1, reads GAGVSQSPSNKVTEKGKDVELRCDPISGHTALYWYRQSLGQGLEFLIYFQGNSAPDKSGLPSDRFSAERTGGSVSTLTIQRTQQEDSAVYLCASSLGPRIYNEQFFGPGTRLTVL.

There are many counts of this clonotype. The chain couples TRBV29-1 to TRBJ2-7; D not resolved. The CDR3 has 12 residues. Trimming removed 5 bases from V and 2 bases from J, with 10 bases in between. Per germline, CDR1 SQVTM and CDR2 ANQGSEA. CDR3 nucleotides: TGCAGCGTTTCGGCCGGAGCCTACGAGCAGTACTTC. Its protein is CSVSAGAYEQYF.

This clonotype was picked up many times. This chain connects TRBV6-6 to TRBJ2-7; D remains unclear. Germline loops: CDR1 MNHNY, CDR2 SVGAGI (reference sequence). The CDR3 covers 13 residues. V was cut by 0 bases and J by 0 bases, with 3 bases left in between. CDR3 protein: CASSYSPSYEQYV. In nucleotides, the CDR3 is TGTGCCAGCAGTTACTCCCCCTCCTACGAGCAGTACGTC.

The CDR3 nucleotides read TGCAGTGCTACACTAGCGGGGGACTCCTACGAGCAGTACGTC. It codes for CSATLAGDSYEQYV. This chain links TRBV20-1 with TRBJ2-7; 11 nucleotides agree with TRBD2. CDR1 DFQATT and CDR2 SNEGSKA come from the germline V gene (reference sequence). The ends lost 4 bases at V and 0 bases at J; junction bases unmatched: 2. This CDR3 is built from 14 residues.

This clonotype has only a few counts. The chain's CDR3 is CATQGGGNTGELFF. In DNA, the CDR3 is TGTGCCACCCAAGGGGGGGGGAACACCGGGGAGCTGTTTTTT. The chain is built from TRBV27 and TRBJ2-2; the D gene is possibly TRBD2 (7 bases). Germline CDR1 and CDR2: MNHEY and SMNVEV (reference sequence). CDR3 length: 14 residues. V was pared by 10 bases and J by 1 base, with 13 bases between.

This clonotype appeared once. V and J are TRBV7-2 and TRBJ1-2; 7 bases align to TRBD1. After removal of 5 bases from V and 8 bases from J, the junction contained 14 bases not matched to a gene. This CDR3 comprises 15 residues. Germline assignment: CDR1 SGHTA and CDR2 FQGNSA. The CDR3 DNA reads TGTGCCAGCAGCACACACCCGACAGGGTTTCGCGGCTACACCTTC. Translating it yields CASSTHPTGFRGYTF.

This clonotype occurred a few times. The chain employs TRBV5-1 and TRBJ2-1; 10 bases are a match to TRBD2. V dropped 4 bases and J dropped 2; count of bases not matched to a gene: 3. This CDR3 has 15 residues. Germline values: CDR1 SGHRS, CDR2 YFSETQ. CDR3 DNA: TGCGCCAGCAGCGGACTAGCGGACACCTACAATGAGCAGTTCTTC. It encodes CASSGLADTYNEQFF.

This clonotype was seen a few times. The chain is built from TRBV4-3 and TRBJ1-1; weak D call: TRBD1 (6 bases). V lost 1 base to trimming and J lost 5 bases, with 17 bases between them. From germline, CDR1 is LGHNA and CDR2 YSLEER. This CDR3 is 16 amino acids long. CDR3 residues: CASSQGGMAGDTEAFF. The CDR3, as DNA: TGCGCCAGCAGCCAAGGGGGCATGGCAGGGGATACTGAAGCTTTCTTT.

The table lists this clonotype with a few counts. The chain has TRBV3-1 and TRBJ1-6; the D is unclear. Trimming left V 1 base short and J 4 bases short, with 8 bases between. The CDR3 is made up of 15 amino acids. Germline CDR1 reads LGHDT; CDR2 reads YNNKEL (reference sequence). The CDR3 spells CASSQVAQYNSPLHF. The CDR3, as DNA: TGTGCCAGCAGCCAAGTGGCACAGTATAATTCACCCCTCCACTTT.

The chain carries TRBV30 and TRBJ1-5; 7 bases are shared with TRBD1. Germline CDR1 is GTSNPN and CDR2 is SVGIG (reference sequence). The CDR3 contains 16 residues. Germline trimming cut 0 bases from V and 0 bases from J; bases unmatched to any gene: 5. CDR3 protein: CAWSVRGTASNQPQHF. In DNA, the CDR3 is TGTGCCTGGAGTGTACGGGGGACAGCTAGCAATCAGCCCCAGCATTTT.

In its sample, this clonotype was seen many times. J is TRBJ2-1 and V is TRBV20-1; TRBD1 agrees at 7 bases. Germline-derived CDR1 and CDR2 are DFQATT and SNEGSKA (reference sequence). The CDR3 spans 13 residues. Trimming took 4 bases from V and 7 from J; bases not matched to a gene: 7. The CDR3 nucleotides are TGCAGTGCTATTTCCCCAGGGGGTAATGAGCAGTTCTTC. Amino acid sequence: CSAISPGGNEQFF.

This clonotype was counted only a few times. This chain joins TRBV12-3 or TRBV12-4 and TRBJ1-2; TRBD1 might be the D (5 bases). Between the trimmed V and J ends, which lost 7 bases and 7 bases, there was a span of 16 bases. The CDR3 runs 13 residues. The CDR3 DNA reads TGTGCCAGCATCGACGGGGGTTTAGGTGGCTACACCTTC. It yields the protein CASIDGGLGGYTF.

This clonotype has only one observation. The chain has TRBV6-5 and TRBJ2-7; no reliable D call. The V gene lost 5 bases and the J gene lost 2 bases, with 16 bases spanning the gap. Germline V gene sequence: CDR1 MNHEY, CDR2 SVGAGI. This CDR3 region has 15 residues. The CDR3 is CASSGKGLQTYEQYF. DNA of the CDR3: TGTGCCAGCAGTGGCAAAGGGCTACAGACCTACGAGCAGTACTTC.

CDR3: CASSKGQQVTDTQYF. The CDR3, as DNA: TGTGCCAGCAGCAAGGGACAGCAGGTCACAGATACGCAGTATTTT. The chain is built from TRBV7-9 and TRBJ2-3; TRBD1 matches at 7 bases. Germline CDR1 is SEHNR and CDR2 is FQNEAQ (reference sequence). V shed 5 bases, J shed 2 bases, and the junction held 7 bases outside the gene matches. CDR3 length: 15 residues. Based on the CDR3 plus reference TRBV7-9 and TRBJ2-3, the full variable domain is DTGVSQNPRHKITKRGQNVTFRCDPISEHNRLYWYRQTLGQGPEFLTYFQNEAQLEKSRLLSDRFSAERPKGSFSTLEIQRTEQGDSAMYLCASSKGQQVTDTQYFGPGTRLTVL.

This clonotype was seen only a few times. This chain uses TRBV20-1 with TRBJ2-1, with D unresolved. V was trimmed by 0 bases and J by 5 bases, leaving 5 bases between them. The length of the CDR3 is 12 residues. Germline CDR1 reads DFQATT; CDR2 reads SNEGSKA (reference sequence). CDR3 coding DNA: TGCAGTGCTAGAGATCGCGACAATGAGCAGTTCTTC. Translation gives CSARDRDNEQFF.

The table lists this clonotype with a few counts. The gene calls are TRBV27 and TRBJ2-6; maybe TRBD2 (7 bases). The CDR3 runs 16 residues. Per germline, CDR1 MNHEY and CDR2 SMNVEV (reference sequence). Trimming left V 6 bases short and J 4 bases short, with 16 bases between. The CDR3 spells CASRRGGPSGANVLTF. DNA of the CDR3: TGTGCCAGCAGGAGGGGGGGCCCCTCCGGGGCCAACGTCCTGACTTTC.

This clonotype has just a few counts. The CDR3 region has the DNA TGCGCCAGCACCATGTCCGTCTTAGGCTCCTACGAGCAGTACTTC. Translating gives CASTMSVLGSYEQYF. The V and J genes are TRBV5-1 and TRBJ2-7, with D unresolved. The CDR3 runs 15 residues. V was cut by 6 bases and J by 0 bases, with 16 bases left in between. Germline CDR1 reads SGHRS; CDR2 reads YFSETQ.